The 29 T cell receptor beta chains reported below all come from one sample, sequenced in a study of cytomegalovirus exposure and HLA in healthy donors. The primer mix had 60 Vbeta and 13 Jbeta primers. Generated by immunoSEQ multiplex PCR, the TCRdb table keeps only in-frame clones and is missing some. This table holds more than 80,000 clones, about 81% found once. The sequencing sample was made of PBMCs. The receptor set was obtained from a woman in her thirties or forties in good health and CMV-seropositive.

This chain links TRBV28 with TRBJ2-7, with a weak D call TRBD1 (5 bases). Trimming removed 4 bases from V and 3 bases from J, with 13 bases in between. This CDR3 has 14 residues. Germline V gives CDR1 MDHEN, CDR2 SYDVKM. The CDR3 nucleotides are TGTGCCAGCAGTTCGCCCCAGGGCCGCTACGAGCAGTACTTC. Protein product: CASSSPQGRYEQYF.

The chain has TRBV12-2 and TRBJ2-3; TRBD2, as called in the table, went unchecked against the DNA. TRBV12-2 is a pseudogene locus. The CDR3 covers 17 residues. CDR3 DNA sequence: TGTGCAAGTCGCTTAGGCGCCCCACCGGAGAGCACAGATACGCAGTATTTT. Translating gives CASRLGAPPESTDTQYF.

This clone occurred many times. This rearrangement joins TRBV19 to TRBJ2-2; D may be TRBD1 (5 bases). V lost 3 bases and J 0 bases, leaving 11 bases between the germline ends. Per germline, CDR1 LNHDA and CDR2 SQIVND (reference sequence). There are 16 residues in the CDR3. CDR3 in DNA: TGTGCCAGTAGTATGAAGACAGACGCGAACACCGGGGAGCTGTTTTTT. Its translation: CASSMKTDANTGELFF.

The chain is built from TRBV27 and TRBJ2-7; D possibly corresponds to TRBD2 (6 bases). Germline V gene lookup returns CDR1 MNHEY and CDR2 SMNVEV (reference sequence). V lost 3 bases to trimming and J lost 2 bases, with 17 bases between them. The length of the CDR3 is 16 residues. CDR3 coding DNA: TGTGCCAGCAGTTTGGATGCGGGACTTGCCACCTACGAGCAGTACTTC. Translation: CASSLDAGLATYEQYF.

Written as DNA, the CDR3 is TGCGCCAGCAGCTTAGGCGGGATAAGTGAGACCCAGTACTTC. Translated: CASSLGGISETQYF. V usage is TRBV5-1 and J usage is TRBJ2-5; D might be TRBD2 (6 bases). Germline loops: CDR1 SGHRS, CDR2 YFSETQ. This CDR3 contains 14 residues. V was clipped by 2 bases and J by 5 bases, with 13 bases between them. The full variable domain, completed using reference TRBV5-1 and TRBJ2-5, is KAGVTQTPRYLIKTRGQQVTLSCSPISGHRSVSWYQQTPGQGLQFLFEYFSETQRNKGNFPGRFSGRQFSNSRSEMNVSTLELGDSALYLCASSLGGISETQYFGPGTRLLVL.

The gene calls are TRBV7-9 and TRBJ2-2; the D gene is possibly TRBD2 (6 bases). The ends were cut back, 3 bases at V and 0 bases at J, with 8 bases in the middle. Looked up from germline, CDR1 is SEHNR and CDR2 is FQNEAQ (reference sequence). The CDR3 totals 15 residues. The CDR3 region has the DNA TGTGCCAGCAGCTTTCTAGCGACGAACACCGGGGAGCTGTTTTTT. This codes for CASSFLATNTGELFF.

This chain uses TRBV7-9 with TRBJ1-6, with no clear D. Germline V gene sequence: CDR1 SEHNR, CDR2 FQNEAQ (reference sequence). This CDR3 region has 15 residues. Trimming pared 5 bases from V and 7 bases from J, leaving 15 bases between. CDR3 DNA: TGTGCCAGCAGCCACGAAGCCCCGACAAATTCACCCCTCCACTTT. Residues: CASSHEAPTNSPLHF.

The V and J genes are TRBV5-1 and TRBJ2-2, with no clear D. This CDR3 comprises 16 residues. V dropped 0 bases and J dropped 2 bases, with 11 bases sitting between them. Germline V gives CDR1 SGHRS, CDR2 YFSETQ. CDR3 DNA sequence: TGCGCCAGCAGCTTGGATCTAGGCCTTAACACCGGGGAGCTGTTTTTT. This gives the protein CASSLDLGLNTGELFF. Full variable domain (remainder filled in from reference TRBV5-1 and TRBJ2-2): KAGVTQTPRYLIKTRGQQVTLSCSPISGHRSVSWYQQTPGQGLQFLFEYFSETQRNKGNFPGRFSGRQFSNSRSEMNVSTLELGDSALYLCASSLDLGLNTGELFFGEGSRLTVL.

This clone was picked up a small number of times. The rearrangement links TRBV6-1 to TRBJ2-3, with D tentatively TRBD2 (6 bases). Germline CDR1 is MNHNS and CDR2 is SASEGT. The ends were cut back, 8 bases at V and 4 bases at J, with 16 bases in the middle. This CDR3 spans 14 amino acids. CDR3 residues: CASVGDFESDTQYF. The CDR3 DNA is TGTGCCAGCGTAGGGGACTTCGAGTCAGATACGCAGTATTTT.

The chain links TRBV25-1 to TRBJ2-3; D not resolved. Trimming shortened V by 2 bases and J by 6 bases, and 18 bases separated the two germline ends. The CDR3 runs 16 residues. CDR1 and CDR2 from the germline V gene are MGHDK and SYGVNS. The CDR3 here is CASSEDVSRIGDTQYF. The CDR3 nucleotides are TGTGCCAGCAGTGAAGATGTTAGCCGGATTGGGGATACGCAGTATTTT. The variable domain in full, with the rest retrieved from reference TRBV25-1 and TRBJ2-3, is EADIYQTPRYLVIGTGKKITLECSQTMGHDKMYWYQQDPGMELHLIHYSYGVNSTEKGDLSSESTVSRIRTEHFPLTLESARPSHTSQYLCASSEDVSRIGDTQYFGPGTRLTVL.

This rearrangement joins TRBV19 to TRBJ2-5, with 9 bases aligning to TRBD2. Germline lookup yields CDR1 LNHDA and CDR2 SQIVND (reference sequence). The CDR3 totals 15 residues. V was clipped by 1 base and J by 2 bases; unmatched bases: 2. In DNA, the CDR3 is TGTGCCAGTAGTATAGGGACTAGCGCACAAGAGACCCAGTACTTC. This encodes CASSIGTSAQETQYF.

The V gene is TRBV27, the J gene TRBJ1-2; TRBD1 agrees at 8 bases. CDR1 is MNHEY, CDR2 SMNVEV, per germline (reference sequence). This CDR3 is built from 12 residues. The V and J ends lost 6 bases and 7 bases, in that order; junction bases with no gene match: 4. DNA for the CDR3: TGTGCCAGCAGCCCCGACAGGGGTGGCTACACCTTC. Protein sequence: CASSPDRGGYTF.

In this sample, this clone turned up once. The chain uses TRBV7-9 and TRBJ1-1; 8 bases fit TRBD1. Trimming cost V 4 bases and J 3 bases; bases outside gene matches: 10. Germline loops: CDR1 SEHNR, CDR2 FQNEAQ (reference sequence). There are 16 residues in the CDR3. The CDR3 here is CASSSPQGAADTEAFF. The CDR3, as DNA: TGTGCCAGCAGCTCACCCCAGGGGGCAGCGGACACTGAAGCTTTCTTT.

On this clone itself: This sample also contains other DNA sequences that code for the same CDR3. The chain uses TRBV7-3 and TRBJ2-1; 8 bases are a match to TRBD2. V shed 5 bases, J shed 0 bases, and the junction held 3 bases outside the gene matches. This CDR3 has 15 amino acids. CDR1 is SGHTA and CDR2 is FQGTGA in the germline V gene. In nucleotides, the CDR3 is TGTGCCAGCAGCCTCAGCGGGGGCTCCTACAATGAGCAGTTCTTC. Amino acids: CASSLSGGSYNEQFF.

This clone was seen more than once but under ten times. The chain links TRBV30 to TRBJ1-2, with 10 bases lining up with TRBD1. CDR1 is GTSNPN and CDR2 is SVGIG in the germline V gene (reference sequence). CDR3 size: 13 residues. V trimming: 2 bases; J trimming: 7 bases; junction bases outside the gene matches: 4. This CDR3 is CAWSLGQGSGYTF. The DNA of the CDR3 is TGTGCCTGGAGTTTGGGACAGGGGAGTGGCTACACCTTC. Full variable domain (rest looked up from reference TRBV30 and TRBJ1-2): SQTIHQWPATLVQPVGSPLSLECTVEGTSNPNLYWYRQAAGRGLQLLFYSVGIGQISSEVPQNLSASRPQDRQFILSSKKLLLSDSGFYLCAWSLGQGSGYTFGSGTRLTVV.

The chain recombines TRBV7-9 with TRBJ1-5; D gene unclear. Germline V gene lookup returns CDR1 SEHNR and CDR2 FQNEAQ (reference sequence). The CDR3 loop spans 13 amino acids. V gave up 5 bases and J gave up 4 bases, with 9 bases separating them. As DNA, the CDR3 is TGTGCCAGCAGCGCCACTGAGAATCAGCCCCAGCATTTT. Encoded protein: CASSATENQPQHF.

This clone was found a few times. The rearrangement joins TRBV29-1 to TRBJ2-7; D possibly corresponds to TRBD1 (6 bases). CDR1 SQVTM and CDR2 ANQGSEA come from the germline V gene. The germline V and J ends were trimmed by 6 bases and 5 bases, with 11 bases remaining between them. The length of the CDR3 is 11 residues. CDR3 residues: CSVRSGDEQYF. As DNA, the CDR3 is TGCAGCGTCCGGTCAGGGGACGAGCAGTACTTC.

The CDR3 DNA reads as TGTGCCAGCAGTTACAGAGCCGCCCAGGGCGATGAGCAGTTCTTC. Its translation: CASSYRAAQGDEQFF. The V call is TRBV6-5, the J call TRBJ2-1, with a tentative D call TRBD1 (5 bases). CDR3 length: 15 amino acids. Trimming removed 2 bases from V and 8 bases from J, with 16 bases in between. Germline lookup yields CDR1 MNHEY and CDR2 SVGAGI.

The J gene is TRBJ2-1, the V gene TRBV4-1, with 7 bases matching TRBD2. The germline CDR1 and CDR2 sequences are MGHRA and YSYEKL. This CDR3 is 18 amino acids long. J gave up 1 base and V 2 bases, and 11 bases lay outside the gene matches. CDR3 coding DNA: TGCGCCAGCAGCCAAAGGTCGGGAGGAACCGATTCCTACAATGAGCAGTTCTTC. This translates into CASSQRSGGTDSYNEQFF.

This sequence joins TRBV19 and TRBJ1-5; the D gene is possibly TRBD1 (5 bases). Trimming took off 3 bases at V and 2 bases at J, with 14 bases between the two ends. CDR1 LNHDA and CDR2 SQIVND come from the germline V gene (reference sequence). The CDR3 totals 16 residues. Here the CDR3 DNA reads TGTGCCAGTAGTATTCTGGGGCAGGCGGGCAATCAGCCCCAGCATTTT. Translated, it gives CASSILGQAGNQPQHF.

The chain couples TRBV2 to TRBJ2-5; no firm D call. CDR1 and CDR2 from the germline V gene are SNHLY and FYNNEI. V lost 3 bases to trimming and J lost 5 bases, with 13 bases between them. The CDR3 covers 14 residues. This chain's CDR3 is CASSETTWSETQYF. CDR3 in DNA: TGTGCCAGCAGTGAGACCACCTGGAGCGAGACCCAGTACTTC.

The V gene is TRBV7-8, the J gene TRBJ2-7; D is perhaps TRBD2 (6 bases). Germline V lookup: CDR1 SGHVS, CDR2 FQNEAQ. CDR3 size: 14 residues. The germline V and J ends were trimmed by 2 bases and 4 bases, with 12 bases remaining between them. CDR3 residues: CASSLIPGRYEQYF. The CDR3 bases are TGTGCCAGCAGCTTAATACCGGGGAGGTACGAGCAGTACTTC.

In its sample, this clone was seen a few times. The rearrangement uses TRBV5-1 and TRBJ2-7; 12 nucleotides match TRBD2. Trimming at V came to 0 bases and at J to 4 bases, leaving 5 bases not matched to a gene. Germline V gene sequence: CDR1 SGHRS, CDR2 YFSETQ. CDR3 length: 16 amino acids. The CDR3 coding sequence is TGCGCCAGCAGCTTGGCCAAGACTAGCGGGAGTTACGAGCAGTACTTC. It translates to CASSLAKTSGSYEQYF.

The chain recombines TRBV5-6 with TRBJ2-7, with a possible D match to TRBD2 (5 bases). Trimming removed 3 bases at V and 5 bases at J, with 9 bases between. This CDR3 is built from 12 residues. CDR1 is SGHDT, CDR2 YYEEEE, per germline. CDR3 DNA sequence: TGTGCCAGCAGCTCGAGACTAAACGAGCAGTACTTC. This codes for CASSSRLNEQYF.

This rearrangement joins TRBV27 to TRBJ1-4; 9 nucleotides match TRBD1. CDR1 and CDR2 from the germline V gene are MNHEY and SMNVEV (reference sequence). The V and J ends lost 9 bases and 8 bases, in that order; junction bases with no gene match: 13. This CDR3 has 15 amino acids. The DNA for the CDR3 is TGTGCCAGTCGTAGGTTCGGGACAGGGTACGAAAAACTGTTTTTT. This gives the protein CASRRFGTGYEKLFF.

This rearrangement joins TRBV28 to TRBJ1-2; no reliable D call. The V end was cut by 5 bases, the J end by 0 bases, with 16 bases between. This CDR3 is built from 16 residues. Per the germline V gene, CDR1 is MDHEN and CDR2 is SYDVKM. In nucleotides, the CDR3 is TGTGCCAGCAGTCTAGCAGGAGCCATTGCTAACTATGGCTACACCTTC. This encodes CASSLAGAIANYGYTF.

DNA of the CDR3: TGTGCCAGCAGACCCACACTAGCGGGAGTCCACGAGCAGTACTTC. This sequence encodes CASRPTLAGVHEQYF. V and J are TRBV28 and TRBJ2-7; TRBD2 agrees at 11 bases. Germline V gene data show CDR1 as MDHEN and CDR2 as SYDVKM. Trimming cost V 6 bases and J 5 bases; bases outside gene matches: 9. The CDR3 runs to 15 residues.

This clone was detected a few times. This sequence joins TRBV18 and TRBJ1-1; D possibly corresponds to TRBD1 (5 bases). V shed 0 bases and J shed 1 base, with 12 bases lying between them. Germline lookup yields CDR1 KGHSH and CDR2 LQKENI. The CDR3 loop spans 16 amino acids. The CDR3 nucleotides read TGTGCCAGCTCACCACCAGGGAGGGGAGGGAACACTGAAGCTTTCTTT. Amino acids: CASSPPGRGGNTEAFF. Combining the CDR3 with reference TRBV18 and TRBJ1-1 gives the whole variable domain NAGVMQNPRHLVRRRGQEARLRCSPMKGHSHVYWYRQLPEEGLKFMVYLQKENIIDESGMPKERFSAEFPKEGPSILRIQQVVRGDSAAYFCASSPPGRGGNTEAFFGQGTRLTVV.

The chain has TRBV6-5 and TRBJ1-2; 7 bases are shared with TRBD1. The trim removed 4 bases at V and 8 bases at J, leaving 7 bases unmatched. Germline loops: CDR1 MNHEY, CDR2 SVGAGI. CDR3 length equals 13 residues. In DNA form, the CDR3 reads TGTGCCAGCAGTTCCTCAGGGGGTTGGGGCTACACCTTC. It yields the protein CASSSSGGWGYTF.